This TCR beta chain was captured in a study of cytomegalovirus exposure and HLA in healthy donors. General observations from the study: V- and J-gene trimming of TCR beta was linked (in a later analysis) to a missense DCLRE1C variant. The authors assumed roughly uniform sequencing depth across donors for presence/absence analyses. Later examination showed HLA-associated TCR beta chains had greater clonal expansion than equally common others.

Worth noting for this clone: Antigen unknown.

Between the trimmed V and J ends, which lost 4 bases and 4 bases, there was a span of 10 bases. Germline-derived CDR1 and CDR2 are SGHNT and YYREEE (reference sequence). CDR3 length: 13 residues. PCR involved 60 Vbeta and 13 Jbeta primers. Original processing notes: Around 80 million unique TCR beta chains, about 10 million of them shared, were counted by a later analysis. The method was immunoSEQ multiplex PCR; TCRdb's version includes in-frame clones alone and lacks a portion of them. V, J and clone size derive from that table, while D and trimming were established from the DNA sequence. The sample contains some 140,000 clones, 70% to 80% of which appear only once.

Specimen: PBMCs. The sequence was collected from a woman aged 60-75 years in good health and CMV-seronegative. The chain carries TRBV5-4 and TRBJ2-3; D possibly corresponds to TRBD1 (5 bases). In DNA, the CDR3 is TGTGCCAGCAGCCAACAGGATCCAGATACGCAGTATTTT. As protein: CASSQQDPDTQYF. Complete variable domain (other parts from reference TRBV5-4 and TRBJ2-3): ETGVTQSPTHLIKTRGQQVTLRCSSQSGHNTVSWYQQALGQGPQFIFQYYREEENGRGNFPPRFSGLQFPNYSSELNVNALELDDSALYLCASSQQDPDTQYFGPGTRLTVL.